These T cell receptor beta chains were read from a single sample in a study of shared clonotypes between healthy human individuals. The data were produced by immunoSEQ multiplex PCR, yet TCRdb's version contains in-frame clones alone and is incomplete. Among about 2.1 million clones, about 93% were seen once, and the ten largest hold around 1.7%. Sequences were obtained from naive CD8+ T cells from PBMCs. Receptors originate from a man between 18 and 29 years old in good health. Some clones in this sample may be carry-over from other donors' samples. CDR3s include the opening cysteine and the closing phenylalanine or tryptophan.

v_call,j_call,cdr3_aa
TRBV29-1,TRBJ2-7,CSAQGQIYEQYF
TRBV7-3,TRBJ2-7,CASSLGGDPSYEQYF
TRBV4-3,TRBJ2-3,CASSQDQGRRRADTQYF
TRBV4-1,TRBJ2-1,CASSTGLAWDEQFF
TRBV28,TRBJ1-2,CASSLSLGFDYGYTF
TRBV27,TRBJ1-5,CASSPIPGLTNQPQHF
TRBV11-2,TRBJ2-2,CASSLSLSHTGELFF
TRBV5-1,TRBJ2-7,CASTSPAKSYEQYF
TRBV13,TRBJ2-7,CASSFQREATYEQYF
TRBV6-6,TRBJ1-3,CASCSSSGNTIYF
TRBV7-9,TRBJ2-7,CASSLQGSMSYEQYF
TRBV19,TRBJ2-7,CASSPGTGEYEQYF
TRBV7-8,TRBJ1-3,CASSLDRAGNTIYF
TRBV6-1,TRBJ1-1,CASLGQLTRAFF
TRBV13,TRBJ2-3,CASSFQGADTQYF
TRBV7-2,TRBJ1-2,CASSLLPGSTGGYTF
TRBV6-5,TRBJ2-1,CASSPRLARTLEQFF
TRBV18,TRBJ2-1,CASSPTVYLDEQFF
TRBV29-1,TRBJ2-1,CSVEGWTSESRNEQFF
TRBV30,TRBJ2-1,CAWRPPGEREQFF
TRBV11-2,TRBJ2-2,CASSLVWDRGGTGELFF
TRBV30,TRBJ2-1,CAWSVQKWDSGVRAEQFF
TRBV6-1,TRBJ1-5,CASSDGLSWPQHF
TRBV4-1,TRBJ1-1,CASSQVPGGTEAFF
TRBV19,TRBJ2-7,CASSIYSRAYEQYF
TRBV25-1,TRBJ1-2,CASSGMPYGYTF
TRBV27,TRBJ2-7,CASSLRGPVYEQYF